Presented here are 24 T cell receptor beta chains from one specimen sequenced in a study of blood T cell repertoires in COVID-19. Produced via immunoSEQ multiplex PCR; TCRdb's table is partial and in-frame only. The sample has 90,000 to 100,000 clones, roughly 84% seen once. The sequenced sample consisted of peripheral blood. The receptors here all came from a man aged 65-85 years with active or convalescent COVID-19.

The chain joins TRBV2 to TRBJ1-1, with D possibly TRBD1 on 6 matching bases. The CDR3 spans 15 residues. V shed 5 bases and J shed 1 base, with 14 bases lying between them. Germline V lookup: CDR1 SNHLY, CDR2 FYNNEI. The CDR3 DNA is TGTGCCAGCAGTTTACAGGGATCCACGAACACTGAAGCTTTCTTT. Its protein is CASSLQGSTNTEAFF.

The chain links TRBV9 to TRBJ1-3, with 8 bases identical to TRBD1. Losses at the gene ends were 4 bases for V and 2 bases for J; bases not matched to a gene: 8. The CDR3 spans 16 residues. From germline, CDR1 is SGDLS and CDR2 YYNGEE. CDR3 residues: CASSNVAGGPGNTIYF. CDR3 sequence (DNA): TGTGCCAGCAGCAACGTAGCAGGGGGCCCTGGAAACACCATATATTTT.

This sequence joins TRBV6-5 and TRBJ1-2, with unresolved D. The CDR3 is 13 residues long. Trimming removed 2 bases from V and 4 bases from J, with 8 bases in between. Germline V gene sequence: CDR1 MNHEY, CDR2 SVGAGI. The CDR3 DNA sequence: TGTGCCAGCAGTTACGAGGGCCGCTATGGCTACACCTTC. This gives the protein CASSYEGRYGYTF.

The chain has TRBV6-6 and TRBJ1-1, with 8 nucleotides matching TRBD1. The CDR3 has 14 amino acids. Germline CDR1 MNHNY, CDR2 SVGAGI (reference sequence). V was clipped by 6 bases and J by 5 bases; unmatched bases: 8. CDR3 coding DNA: TGTGCCAGCAGATCAGGGGGCGGGGGTACTGAAGCTTTCTTT. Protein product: CASRSGGGGTEAFF.

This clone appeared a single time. CDR3 DNA: TGTGCCAGCTCACCAATTTCGGGGGAAGAGACCCAGTACTTC. Its translation is CASSPISGEETQYF. The V gene is TRBV18, the J gene TRBJ2-5; weak D call: TRBD2 (6 bases). Per germline, CDR1 KGHSH and CDR2 LQKENI. The CDR3 sequence is 14 residues long. V was shortened by 2 bases and J by 3 bases, with 10 bases between the two germline ends.

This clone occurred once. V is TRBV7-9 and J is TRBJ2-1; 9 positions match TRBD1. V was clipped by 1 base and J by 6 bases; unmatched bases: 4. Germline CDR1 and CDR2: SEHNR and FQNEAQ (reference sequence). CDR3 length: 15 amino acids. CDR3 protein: CASSLGTGDRNEQFF. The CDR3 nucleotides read TGTGCCAGCAGCTTAGGGACAGGGGATCGCAATGAGCAGTTCTTC.

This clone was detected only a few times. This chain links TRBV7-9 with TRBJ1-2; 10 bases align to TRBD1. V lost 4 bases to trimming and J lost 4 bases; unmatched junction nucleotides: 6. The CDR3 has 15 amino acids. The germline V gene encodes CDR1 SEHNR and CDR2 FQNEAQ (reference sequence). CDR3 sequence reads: CASSSGTGDSYGYTF. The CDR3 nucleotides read TGTGCCAGCAGCTCGGGGACAGGGGATAGCTATGGCTACACCTTC.

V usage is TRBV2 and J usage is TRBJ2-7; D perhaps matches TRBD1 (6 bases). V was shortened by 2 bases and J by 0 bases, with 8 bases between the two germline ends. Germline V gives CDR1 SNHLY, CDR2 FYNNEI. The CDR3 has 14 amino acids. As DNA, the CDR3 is TGTGCCAGCAGTGAACGGGACACCTCCTACGAGCAGTACTTC. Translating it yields CASSERDTSYEQYF.

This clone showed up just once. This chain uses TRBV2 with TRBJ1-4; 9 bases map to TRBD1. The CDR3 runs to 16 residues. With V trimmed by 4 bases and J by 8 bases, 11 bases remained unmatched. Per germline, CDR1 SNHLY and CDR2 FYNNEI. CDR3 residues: CASSGPPGQGREKLFF. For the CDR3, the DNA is TGTGCCAGCAGTGGACCCCCGGGACAGGGTCGGGAAAAACTGTTTTTT.

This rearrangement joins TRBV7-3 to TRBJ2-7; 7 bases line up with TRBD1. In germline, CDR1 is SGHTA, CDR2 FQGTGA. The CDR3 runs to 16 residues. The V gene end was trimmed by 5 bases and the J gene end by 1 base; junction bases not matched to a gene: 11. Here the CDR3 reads CASSQKGQADSYEQYF. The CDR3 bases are TGTGCCAGCAGCCAAAAAGGACAGGCCGATTCCTACGAGCAGTACTTC.

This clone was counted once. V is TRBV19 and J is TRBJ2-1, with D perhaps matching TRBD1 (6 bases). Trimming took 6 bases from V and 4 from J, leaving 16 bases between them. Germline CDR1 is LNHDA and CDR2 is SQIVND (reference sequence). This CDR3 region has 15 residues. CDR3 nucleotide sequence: TGTGCCAGTAGCCGGCCAGGGGAACCATACAATGAGCAGTTCTTC. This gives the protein CASSRPGEPYNEQFF.

CDR3 sequence (DNA): TGCAGTGCTAGTATAGACTATGGCTACACCTTC. Protein product: CSASIDYGYTF. The chain carries TRBV20-1 and TRBJ1-2, with no clear D. V lost 3 bases and J 3 bases, leaving 5 bases between the germline ends. Germline values: CDR1 DFQATT, CDR2 SNEGSKA (reference sequence). The CDR3 sequence is 11 residues long.

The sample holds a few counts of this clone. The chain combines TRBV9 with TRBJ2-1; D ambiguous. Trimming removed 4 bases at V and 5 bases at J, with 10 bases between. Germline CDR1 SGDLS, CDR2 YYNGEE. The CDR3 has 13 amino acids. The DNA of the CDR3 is TGTGCCAGCAGCCGGGTCCCCAACAATGAGCAGTTCTTC. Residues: CASSRVPNNEQFF.

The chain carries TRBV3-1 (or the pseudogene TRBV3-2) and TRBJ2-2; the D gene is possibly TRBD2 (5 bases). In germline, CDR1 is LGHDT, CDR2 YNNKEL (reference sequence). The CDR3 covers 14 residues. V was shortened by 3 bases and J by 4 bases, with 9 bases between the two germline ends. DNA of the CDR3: TGTGCCAGCAGCCACCGGGGAAGCACCGGGGAGCTGTTTTTT. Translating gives CASSHRGSTGELFF.

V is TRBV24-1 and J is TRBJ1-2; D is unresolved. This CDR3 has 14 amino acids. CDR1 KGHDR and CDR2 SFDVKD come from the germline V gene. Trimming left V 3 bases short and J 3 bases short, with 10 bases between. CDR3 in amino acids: CATSDNERYYGYTF. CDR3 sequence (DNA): TGTGCCACCAGTGATAATGAGAGGTACTATGGCTACACCTTC.

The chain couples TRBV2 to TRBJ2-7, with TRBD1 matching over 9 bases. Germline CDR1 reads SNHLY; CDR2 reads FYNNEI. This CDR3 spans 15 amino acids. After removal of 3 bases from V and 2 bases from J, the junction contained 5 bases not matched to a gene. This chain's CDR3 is CASSDRDRDPYEQYF. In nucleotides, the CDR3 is TGTGCCAGCAGTGATCGGGACAGGGACCCCTACGAGCAGTACTTC.

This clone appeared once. This chain's CDR3 is CASSSGQGRGGYTF. In DNA form, the CDR3 reads TGTGCCAGCAGCTCAGGACAGGGTAGAGGTGGCTACACCTTC. This sequence joins TRBV7-2 and TRBJ1-2; 8 nucleotides agree with TRBD1. The CDR3 covers 14 residues. Trimming at V came to 4 bases and at J to 7 bases, leaving 8 bases not matched to a gene. Germline assignment: CDR1 SGHTA and CDR2 FQGNSA.

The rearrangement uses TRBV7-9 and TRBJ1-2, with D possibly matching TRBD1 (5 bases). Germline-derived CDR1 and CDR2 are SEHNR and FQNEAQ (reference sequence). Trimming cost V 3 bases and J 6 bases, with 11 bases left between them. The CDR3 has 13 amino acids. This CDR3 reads CASSLLGLNGYTF. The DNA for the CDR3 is TGTGCCAGCAGCTTGTTGGGGCTTAATGGCTACACCTTC.

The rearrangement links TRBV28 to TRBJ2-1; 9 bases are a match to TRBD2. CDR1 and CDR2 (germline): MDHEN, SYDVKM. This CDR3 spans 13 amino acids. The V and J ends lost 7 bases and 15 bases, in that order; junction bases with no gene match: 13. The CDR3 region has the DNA TGTGCCAGCACACCAGCGGGGGGCCCCTTGGGGTTCTTC. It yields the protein CASTPAGGPLGFF.

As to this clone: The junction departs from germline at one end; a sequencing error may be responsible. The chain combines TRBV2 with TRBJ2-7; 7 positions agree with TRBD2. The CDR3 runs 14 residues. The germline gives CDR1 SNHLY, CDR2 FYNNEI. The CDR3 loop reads CASRVSVLSRDYSF. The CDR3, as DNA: TGTGCCAGCAGGGTCTCGGTCTTATCTCGGGACTACTCTTTC. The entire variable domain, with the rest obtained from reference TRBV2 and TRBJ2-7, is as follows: EPEVTQTPSHQVTQMGQEVILRCVPISNHLYFYWYRQILGQKVEFLVSFYNNEISEKSEIFDDQFSVERPDGSNFTLKIRSTKLEDSAMYFCASRVSVLSRDYSFGPGTRLTVT.

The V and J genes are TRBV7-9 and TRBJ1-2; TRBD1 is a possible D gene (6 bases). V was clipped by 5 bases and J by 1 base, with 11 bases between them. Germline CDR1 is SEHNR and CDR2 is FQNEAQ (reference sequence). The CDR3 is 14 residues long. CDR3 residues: CASSAFRGNYGYTF. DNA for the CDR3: TGTGCCAGCAGCGCCTTCAGGGGTAACTATGGCTACACCTTC.

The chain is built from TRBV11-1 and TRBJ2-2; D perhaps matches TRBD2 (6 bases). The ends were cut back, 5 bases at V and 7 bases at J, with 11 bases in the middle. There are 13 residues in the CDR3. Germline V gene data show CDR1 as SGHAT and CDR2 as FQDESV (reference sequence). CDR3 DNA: TGTGCCAGCAGCAATTTCGGGGGCGGGGAGCTGTTTTTT. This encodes CASSNFGGGELFF.

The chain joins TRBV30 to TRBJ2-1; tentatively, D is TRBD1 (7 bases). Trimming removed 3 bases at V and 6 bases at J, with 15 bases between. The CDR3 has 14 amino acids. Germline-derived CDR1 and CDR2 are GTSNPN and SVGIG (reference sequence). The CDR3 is CAWRAGGIGNEQFF. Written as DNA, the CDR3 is TGTGCCTGGAGGGCAGGGGGGATTGGCAATGAGCAGTTCTTC.

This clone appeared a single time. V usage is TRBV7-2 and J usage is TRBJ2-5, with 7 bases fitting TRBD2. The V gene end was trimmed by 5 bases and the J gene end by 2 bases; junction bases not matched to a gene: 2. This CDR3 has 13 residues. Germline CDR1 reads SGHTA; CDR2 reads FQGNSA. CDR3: CASSRGLQETQYF. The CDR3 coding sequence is TGTGCCAGCAGCAGGGGACTACAAGAGACCCAGTACTTC.